Below are 26 T cell receptor beta chains sequenced from a single sample in a study of breast tumors, draining lymph nodes, adjacent tissues. From the multiplex PCR reads, TCRdb called clonotypes with MiXCR, one entry per CDR3 protein. There are about 180,000 distinct CDR3 sequences in the sample; roughly a third occur only once, and about 4.5% lies in the top ten. Axillary draining lymph nodes of breast cancer patients supplied the node samples. Sequencing input: axillary lymph node tissue. Source of these receptors: a female donor with breast cancer. Some clones in this sample may be carry-over from other donors' samples.

This clonotype was seen repeatedly, ten times or more. A read error is possible here, since a much larger clone lies one base away. V gene TRBV20-1 combines with J gene TRBJ1-2, with 12 positions matching TRBD1. Germline CDR1 is DFQATT and CDR2 is SNEGSKA (reference sequence). The junction had 6 bases not matched to a gene; V was cut back by 3 bases and J by 10 bases. The CDR3 contains 13 residues. The CDR3 is CSARRGQGAAYTF. In DNA, the CDR3 is TGCAGTGCTAGGAGGGGACAGGGGGCTGCCTACACCTTC.

This clonotype has a count of ten or more. The chain has TRBV11-2 and TRBJ2-7; 7 nucleotides align to TRBD2. CDR1 and CDR2 from the germline V gene are SGHAT and FQNNGV. With V trimmed by 1 base and J by 6 bases, 3 bases remained unmatched. This CDR3 has 13 residues. CDR3 DNA sequence: TGTGCCAGCAGCTTAGGACTAGCAGTCGAGCAGTACTTC. It is translated as CASSLGLAVEQYF.

Comment on this clonotype: A read error may explain this, as a much larger clone is one base away. V is TRBV11-3 and J is TRBJ2-7; D is undetermined. Trimming left V 2 bases short and J 9 bases short, with 11 bases between. The CDR3 runs 12 residues. Germline V gives CDR1 SGHNT, CDR2 YENEEA. CDR3 region: CASSLRDAAQYF. The CDR3 bases are TGTGCCAGCAGCTTAAGGGATGCCGCGCAGTACTTC.

Concerning this clonotype itself: The conserved final phenylalanine or tryptophan is absent from the CDR3, which likely points to a read error. Because the CDR3's place on the DNA is in doubt, the DNA is left out and the CDR3 is given as listed by TCRdb. The CDR3: CSARDLRGQLY. The rearrangement joins TRBV20-1 to TRBJ1-4; TRBD1 is taken as the D call from the table, unchecked against the DNA. Germline V CDR1 and CDR2: DFQATT, SNEGSKA (reference sequence). Counting both end residues, the CDR3 totals 11 amino acids.

On this clonotype itself: A much larger clone differs from this one at a single base, so this may be a read error. The gene calls are TRBV9 and TRBJ2-1, with a weak D call TRBD1 (5 bases). CDR1 SGDLS and CDR2 YYNGEE come from the germline V gene. This CDR3 contains 13 residues. CDR3 in DNA: TGTGCCGGCAGCGTAGAAGGGGCGAGAGAGCAGTTCTTC. Encoded protein: CAGSVEGAREQFF.

This clonotype was detected many times. This chain connects TRBV9 to TRBJ1-4; 7 bases fit TRBD1. Trimming removed 0 bases from V and 17 bases from J; junction bases left unmatched: 13. The V gene's germline CDR1 is SGDLS and CDR2 YYNGEE. This CDR3 has 14 residues. The CDR3 sequence is CASSVAGGDSGIFF. The DNA of the CDR3 is TGTGCCAGCAGCGTAGCTGGGGGGGACAGCGGAATATTTTTT. The variable domain in full, with the rest retrieved from reference TRBV9 and TRBJ1-4, is DSGVTQTPKHLITATGQRVTLRCSPRSGDLSVYWYQQSLDQGLQFLIQYYNGEERAKGNILERFSAQQFPDLHSELNLSSLELGDSALYFCASSVAGGDSGIFFGSGTQLSVL.

Regarding this clonotype: Its ends do not fully match the called genes, so a read error is possible. J is TRBJ2-1 and V is TRBV19, with D possibly TRBD1 on 7 matching bases. This CDR3 contains 15 residues. The germline V gene has CDR1 LNHDA and CDR2 SQIVND (reference sequence). CDR3 bases: TGTGCCGGTAGCCTGCAGGGGGGTTCCTACAATGAGCAGTTCTTC. It yields the protein CAGSLQGGSYNEQFF.

This clonotype was seen ten or more times. The V gene is TRBV15, the J gene TRBJ2-1; 7 nucleotides align to TRBD2. CDR1 and CDR2 from the germline V gene are LNHNV and YYDKDF (reference sequence). V shed 2 bases and J 6 bases; nucleotides not matched to a gene: 7. The CDR3 has 15 amino acids. The CDR3 sequence is CATSRPTSVFNEQFF. CDR3 DNA: TGTGCCACCAGCAGACCAACTAGCGTTTTCAATGAGCAGTTCTTC.

About this clonotype itself: This may stem from a read error, because a much larger clone lies one nucleotide away. V gene TRBV5-1 combines with J gene TRBJ2-4; D unresolved. CDR3 length: 15 residues. CDR1 is SGHRS and CDR2 is YFSETQ in the germline V gene. V lost 0 bases and J 6 bases, leaving 13 bases between the germline ends. The DNA for the CDR3 is TGCGCCAGCAGCTTGGCCATCAGGAGCCTAAACATTCAGTACTTC. Residues: CASSLAIRSLNIQYF.

The rearrangement joins TRBV3-1 to TRBJ1-3; TRBD1 might be the D (5 bases). Germline CDR1 LGHDT, CDR2 YNNKEL (reference sequence). Trimming pared 3 bases from V and 8 bases from J, leaving 8 bases between. CDR3 length equals 12 residues. The CDR3 here is CASSQIQDTIYF. The DNA for the CDR3 is TGTGCCAGCAGCCAGATACAGGACACCATATATTTT.

A note on this clonotype: A read error is possible here, since a much larger clone lies one base away. The chain employs TRBV5-8 and TRBJ2-7, with TRBD1 as a possible D gene (6 bases). Trimming shortened V by 1 base and J by 5 bases, and 10 bases separated the two germline ends. The germline gives CDR1 SGHTS, CDR2 YDEGEE. CDR3 length: 13 residues. DNA of the CDR3: TGTGCCAGCAGCTTGTACAGGGCAAACGAGCAGTACTTC. Amino acids: CASSLYRANEQYF.

This clonotype was seen repeatedly, ten times or more. The chain combines TRBV5-6 with TRBJ2-4, with a weak D call TRBD2 (5 bases). The germline V gene has CDR1 SGHDT and CDR2 YYEEEE. The CDR3 is 15 residues long. Trimming stripped 1 base from V and 4 bases from J, with 12 bases between. The CDR3 spells CASSLLAGEKNIQYF. The CDR3 coding sequence is TGTGCCAGCAGCTTGCTCGCGGGTGAGAAAAACATTCAGTACTTC.

This clonotype was detected many times. The rearrangement uses TRBV2 and TRBJ1-2; 10 bases agree with TRBD1. CDR1 is SNHLY and CDR2 is FYNNEI in the germline V gene. This CDR3 is 16 amino acids long. Trimming cost V 8 bases and J 6 bases; bases outside gene matches: 15. This CDR3 reads CASCRNGRTGGHGYTF. DNA for the CDR3: TGTGCCAGCTGCCGGAACGGCAGGACAGGGGGACATGGCTACACCTTC.

This clonotype was seen ten or more times. The chain recombines TRBV7-2 with TRBJ2-7; D is possibly TRBD1 (6 bases). V lost 6 bases and J lost 3, with 12 bases in between. The CDR3 extends over 13 amino acids. Per germline, CDR1 SGHTA and CDR2 FQGNSA. This chain's CDR3 is CASRQGRGYEQYF. CDR3 bases: TGTGCCAGCAGACAGGGCAGGGGCTACGAGCAGTACTTC.

The V call is TRBV6-2 or TRBV6-3, the J call TRBJ2-5; 7 positions match TRBD1. Germline V gives CDR1 MNHEY, CDR2 SVGEGT. V lost 6 bases and J lost 1; bases outside the gene matches: 5. CDR3 length: 14 amino acids. CDR3 amino acids: CASSRQGIQETQYF. The CDR3 DNA reads as TGTGCCAGCAGCCGACAGGGAATCCAAGAGACCCAGTACTTC.

This clonotype turned up a few times. One base away lies a much larger clone, so this may be a sequencing read error. The chain carries TRBV6-5 and TRBJ2-3; 8 bases map to TRBD2. CDR3 length equals 14 residues. The junction had 5 bases not matched to a gene; V was cut back by 5 bases and J by 4 bases. Germline V gene lookup returns CDR1 MNHEY and CDR2 SVGAGI. The CDR3 coding sequence is TGTGCCAGCAGTCACACTAGCGGTGCAGATACGCAGTATTTT. Its protein is CASSHTSGADTQYF.

This clonotype has a handful of counts. V usage is TRBV6-5 and J usage is TRBJ2-7, with TRBD2 identical over 9 bases. The V gene end was trimmed by 2 bases and the J gene end by 1 base; junction bases not matched to a gene: 6. The CDR3 length is 16 residues. Germline CDR1 MNHEY, CDR2 SVGAGI. The CDR3 DNA sequence: TGTGCCAGCAGTTACGGGGCGGGGGGGATTTCCTACGAGCAGTACTTC. The encoded protein is CASSYGAGGISYEQYF.

The table lists this clonotype with a count of one. The chain combines TRBV7-3 with TRBJ2-7; 7 bases map to TRBD1. The CDR3 contains 15 residues. Germline values: CDR1 SGHTA, CDR2 FQGTGA. V trimming: 5 bases; J trimming: 3 bases; junction bases outside the gene matches: 10. For the CDR3, the DNA is TGTGCCAGCAGCCCAACCGGGACAGAAAACTACGAGCAGTACTTC. It is translated as CASSPTGTENYEQYF.

V is TRBV4-2 and J is TRBJ2-2, with D possibly being TRBD1 (5 bases). Germline V gene data show CDR1 as LGHNA and CDR2 as YNFKEQ. Between the trimmed V and J ends, which lost 0 bases and 5 bases, there was a span of 13 bases. The CDR3 contains 16 residues. Here the CDR3 reads CASSQEGRVGTGELFF. The CDR3 DNA is TGTGCCAGCAGCCAAGAAGGCAGGGTAGGAACCGGGGAGCTGTTTTTT.

The chain employs TRBV9 and TRBJ1-2, with D tentatively TRBD1 (6 bases). The CDR3 contains 15 residues. Germline-derived CDR1 and CDR2 are SGDLS and YYNGEE. The V and J ends lost 3 bases and 6 bases respectively, with 18 bases between them. The CDR3 reads CASSESTGAVDGYTF. Written as DNA, the CDR3 is TGTGCCAGCAGCGAGTCCACGGGGGCGGTGGATGGCTACACCTTC.

With respect to this clonotype: No DNA is shown, since the ends of the CDR3 on it are uncertain; the CDR3 is the one TCRdb lists. The rearrangement joins TRBV20-1 to TRBJ2-5; the table's D call of TRBD1 was not tested on the DNA. The CDR3 contains 19 residues when both ends are counted. CDR1 DFQATT and CDR2 SNEGSKA come from the germline V gene (reference sequence). This CDR3 is CSAREQGWGSTFGSGTQYF.

The table lists this clonotype with many counts. This sequence joins TRBV12-3 or TRBV12-4 and TRBJ2-5; D remains unclear. Trimming pared 2 bases from V and 2 bases from J, leaving 9 bases between. CDR3 size: 14 residues. The CDR3 protein is CASSLRPEQETQYF. The CDR3 DNA sequence: TGTGCCAGCAGTTTACGCCCCGAACAAGAGACCCAGTACTTC.

This clonotype was seen ten or more times. V is TRBV24-1 and J is TRBJ2-1, with 13 bases matching TRBD2. CDR1 is KGHDR, CDR2 SFDVKD, per germline. This CDR3 contains 16 residues. Germline trimming cut 5 bases from V and 8 bases from J; bases unmatched to any gene: 8. CDR3 coding DNA: TGTGCCACCAGTGCACAGGGACTAGCGGGATTCGATGAGCAGTTCTTC. Amino acid sequence: CATSAQGLAGFDEQFF.

This clonotype was seen ten or more times. The chain carries TRBV20-1 and TRBJ2-3; the match to TRBD2 covers 13 bases. CDR1 and CDR2 (germline): DFQATT, SNEGSKA (reference sequence). The CDR3 sequence is 15 residues long. The trim removed 0 bases at V and 4 bases at J, leaving 1 base unmatched. The CDR3 region has the DNA TGCAGTGCTAGAGAACTAGCGGGAGGGCCAGATACGCAGTATTTT. Translating gives CSARELAGGPDTQYF.

About this clonotype: At one end, the junction sequence differs from germline, possibly due to a read error. The chain employs TRBV4-1 and TRBJ2-2, with 8 nucleotides matching TRBD2. The germline V gene encodes CDR1 MGHRA and CDR2 YSYEKL. This CDR3 has 15 residues. CDR3 in amino acids: CASSQRRGTSGELFF. The CDR3 DNA sequence: TGTGCCAGCAGCCAACGGCGTGGGACTAGCGGGGAGCTGTTTTTT.

This chain connects TRBV27 to TRBJ2-5, with 7 nucleotides matching TRBD2. J was trimmed by 0 bases and V by 3 bases; bases with no gene match: 7. Germline assignment: CDR1 MNHEY and CDR2 SMNVEV (reference sequence). This CDR3 has 16 amino acids. The CDR3 nucleotides are TGTGCCAGCAGTTTGCGGGGGACTATGTACCAAGAGACCCAGTACTTC. Amino acids: CASSLRGTMYQETQYF.